This T cell receptor (beta chain) was found in a study of blood T cell repertoires in COVID-19. In Cohort 3, a recovered donor had either two negative PCRs, clearance, or symptom resolution. The table came from immunoSEQ multiplex PCR; TCRdb's copy has only in-frame clones and leaves some out. This table holds hundreds of thousands of clones, more than 75% found once. The sequenced sample consisted of PBMCs or T cells enriched from blood (not recorded which). The TCR comes from a man between 60 and 70 years old who had recovered from COVID-19.

CDR3 region: CASSSPWDSQETQYF. In DNA, the CDR3 is TGTGCCAGCAGTTCGCCCTGGGACAGTCAAGAGACCCAGTACTTC. The chain uses TRBV6-5 and TRBJ2-5; 7 nucleotides line up with TRBD1. Trimming took 4 bases from V and 2 from J; bases not matched to a gene: 7. Germline assignment: CDR1 MNHEY and CDR2 SVGAGI. The CDR3 has 15 residues.